This TCR beta chain was sequenced for a study of blood T cell repertoires in COVID-19. Study overall: From T cells, B-cell-depleted T cells, or PBMCs came the material, which was cDNA or gDNA.

Sequencing was performed with immunoSEQ multiplex PCR; in TCRdb, only in-frame clones are kept and a portion is missing. The data contain about 200,000 clones, 92% of them singletons. The CDR3 loop spans 12 amino acids. The rearrangement joins TRBV12-1 to TRBJ2-7; the D call of TRBD1 is as the table states it, not checked on the DNA. TRBV12-1 is listed as a pseudogene. This sequence originates from a man under 40 with acute or convalescent COVID-19. Sequencing input: peripheral blood. The CDR3 coding sequence is TGTGCCAGCAGCTTTTTAGGGGGCGAGCAGTACTTC. This encodes CASSFLGGEQYF.